The sequence of this T cell receptor (beta chain) was determined in a study of cytomegalovirus exposure and HLA in healthy donors. V lost 2 bases, J lost 4 bases, and 13 bases stayed unmatched. CDR3 length: 17 residues. Germline V gene sequence: CDR1 KGHSH, CDR2 LQKENI. PCR involved 60 Vbeta and 13 Jbeta primers. The assay was immunoSEQ multiplex PCR, and TCRdb's table has in-frame clones only and misses some. The sample has about 120,000 clones; 77% are singletons. Material: PBMCs. This sequence joins TRBV18 and TRBJ2-5; 7 positions match TRBD2. This TCR was recovered from a human donor in good health. CDR3 sequence reads: CASSPSGLAGVAETQYF. CDR3 in DNA: TGTGCCAGCTCACCATCAGGCCTGGCGGGAGTTGCAGAGACCCAGTACTTC.